The present T cell receptor beta chain was sequenced within a study of T cells after posttransplantation cyclophosphamide. The study, taken as a whole, reports: Recipient CMV seropositivity and CMV reactivation strongly tracked TRB clonality. Skin or GI-infiltrating T cells shared few TRB sequences with blood.

This related bone marrow graft donor gave peripheral blood on the day of marrow donation. The method was immunoSEQ multiplex PCR; TCRdb's version includes in-frame clones alone and lacks a portion of them. The sample holds approximately 35,000 clones, and no clone turns up only once. This clone was observed at least ten times. Its antigen is unknown. The germline V gene encodes CDR1 MNHEY and CDR2 SMNVEV (reference sequence). V dropped 6 bases and J dropped 1; count of bases not matched to a gene: 12. The CDR3 has 16 residues. The V call is TRBV27, the J call TRBJ2-7; the match to TRBD1 covers 7 bases. Sequencing used PBMCs. The receptor's source is a girl aged 10 to 17 in good health, CMV-negative, and a related stem cell transplant donor. CDR3 sequence: CASSRSVTGRSYEQYF. The CDR3 coding sequence is TGTGCCAGCAGCAGATCCGTGACAGGGCGATCCTACGAGCAGTACTTC.